Presented here are 24 T cell receptor beta chains from one specimen sequenced in a study of blood T cell repertoires in COVID-19 (TCRdb year 2020). The protocol used for the library was the immunoSEQ multiplex PCR assay. TCRdb holds this immuneACCESS table with in-frame rearrangements only. Some clones are missing; in checked studies, unresolved V genes explain under half, and the rest has no known cause. The sample has roughly 140,000 clones on record, around 84% of them singletons. The ten largest clones add up to 10% of the sample. The sample taken for sequencing was peripheral blood. These receptors were obtained from a man in his sixties with active or convalescent COVID-19.

The gene calls are TRBV11-2 and TRBJ2-2; a weak D match, TRBD2 (6 bases). Germline CDR1 SGHAT, CDR2 FQNNGV. The CDR3 contains 15 residues. V lost 6 bases and J 2 bases, leaving 13 bases between the germline ends. This chain's CDR3 is CASRAGSGNTGELFF. The CDR3 coding sequence is TGTGCCAGCAGGGCGGGGTCAGGAAACACCGGGGAGCTGTTTTTT.

To note about this clone: One end of the junction varies from germline; a read error may be responsible. V gene TRBV6-5 combines with J gene TRBJ1-2, with TRBD1 as a possible D gene (5 bases). Germline CDR1 and CDR2: MNHEY and SVGAGI. The CDR3 is 15 amino acids. The CDR3 DNA reads TGTGCCAGCAGTTATTCAGGGTTCAGTCTCTATGACTACACCTTC. Translated: CASSYSGFSLYDYTF.

The V call is TRBV12-3 or TRBV12-4, the J call TRBJ1-5, with D possibly matching TRBD1 (5 bases). The CDR3 loop spans 13 amino acids. Trimming pared 1 base from V and 9 bases from J, leaving 10 bases between. The CDR3 protein is CASSLVGTLPQHF. The CDR3 DNA reads TGTGCCAGCAGTTTAGTGGGGACTTTGCCCCAGCATTTT.

The genes are TRBV2 and TRBJ2-7; maybe TRBD1 (5 bases). CDR1 and CDR2 from the germline V gene are SNHLY and FYNNEI. CDR3 length equals 13 residues. V was clipped by 3 bases and J by 4 bases, with 10 bases between them. The CDR3 region has the DNA TGTGCCAGCAGTGAGACAGATTATTACGAGCAGTACTTC. It is translated as CASSETDYYEQYF.

The V and J genes are TRBV23-1 and TRBJ2-5; 7 bases line up with TRBD1. TRBV23-1 carries the ORF label, with uncertain function. The junction had 7 bases not matched to a gene; V was cut back by 8 bases and J by 1 base. The CDR3 is 14 amino acids. The CDR3 spells CASCPGDSQETQYF. CDR3 in DNA: TGCGCCAGCTGCCCCGGGGACAGCCAAGAGACCCAGTACTTC.

This sequence joins TRBV20-1 and TRBJ2-3; the D is unclear. The CDR3 has 13 residues. Germline CDR1 is DFQATT and CDR2 is SNEGSKA (reference sequence). V gave up 3 bases and J gave up 0 bases, with 7 bases separating them. The CDR3 coding sequence is TGCAGTGCTAGTAAAATAAGCACAGATACGCAGTATTTT. This translates into CSASKISTDTQYF.

The chain employs TRBV7-2 and TRBJ1-3, with 7 bases lining up with TRBD1. This CDR3 spans 18 amino acids. Germline V lookup: CDR1 SGHTA, CDR2 FQGNSA. With 5 bases clipped from V and 0 bases from J, the junction kept 13 bases outside the gene matches. CDR3 DNA: TGTGCCAGCAGCATAAGACCCCCGGGACAGAGCTCTGGAAACACCATATATTTT. Translating it yields CASSIRPPGQSSGNTIYF. Full variable domain (missing parts from reference TRBV7-2 and TRBJ1-3): GAGVSQSPSNKVTEKGKDVELRCDPISGHTALYWYRQSLGQGLEFLIYFQGNSAPDKSGLPSDRFSAERTGGSVSTLTIQRTQQEDSAVYLCASSIRPPGQSSGNTIYFGEGSWLTVV.

This chain joins TRBV18 and TRBJ2-7; maybe TRBD2 (5 bases). The CDR3 is 16 amino acids. Trimming took off 1 base at V and 2 bases at J, with 15 bases between the two ends. CDR1 is KGHSH, CDR2 LQKENI, per germline. CDR3 sequence reads: CASSPRVRTGTYEQYF. The CDR3 coding sequence is TGTGCCAGCTCACCACGTGTTCGAACGGGGACCTACGAGCAGTACTTC.

A few counts support this clone. V usage is TRBV21-1 and J usage is TRBJ1-1; no DNA check was done on the table's D call, TRBD1. TRBV21-1 is tagged as a pseudogene. This CDR3 is 15 amino acids long. CDR3 region: CARVFYQGSVTEAFF. CDR3 in DNA: TGTGCCAGAGTCTTCTATCAGGGATCGGTCACTGAAGCTTTCTTT.

The rearrangement uses TRBV19 and TRBJ2-6, with D perhaps matching TRBD1 (5 bases). Germline V CDR1 and CDR2: LNHDA, SQIVND (reference sequence). With 4 bases removed from V and 2 bases from J, the gap between germline ends came to 9 bases. The CDR3 loop spans 15 amino acids. CDR3 DNA: TGTGCCAGTAGTAGCTGGGGCCCTGGGGCCAACGTCCTGACTTTC. Translating gives CASSSWGPGANVLTF.

This clone was recorded once. J is TRBJ2-3 and V is TRBV10-1; 13 bases are shared with TRBD2. Germline trimming cut 5 bases from V and 4 bases from J; bases unmatched to any gene: 6. Germline CDR1 and CDR2: WNHNN and SYGVQD (reference sequence). The CDR3 has 16 amino acids. In DNA form, the CDR3 reads TGCGCCAGCAGTACCGGGACTAGCGGGAATCCAGATACGCAGTATTTT. It encodes CASSTGTSGNPDTQYF.

The chain uses TRBV3-1 (or the pseudogene TRBV3-2) and TRBJ2-2, with 7 bases that match TRBD2. Germline-derived CDR1 and CDR2 are LGHDT and YNNKEL (reference sequence). This CDR3 spans 14 amino acids. V dropped 6 bases and J dropped 2; count of bases not matched to a gene: 3. CDR3 in amino acids: CASRPGGNTGELFF. For the CDR3, the DNA is TGTGCCAGCAGACCGGGAGGTAACACCGGGGAGCTGTTTTTT.

The chain links TRBV15 to TRBJ2-2; 10 bases are shared with TRBD2. Germline V lookup: CDR1 LNHNV, CDR2 YYDKDF (reference sequence). J gave up 2 bases and V 0 bases, and 18 bases lay outside the gene matches. The CDR3 totals 22 residues. CDR3 sequence: CATSRDPFAGGTSGINTGELFF. The CDR3 nucleotides are TGTGCCACCAGCAGAGATCCTTTCGCAGGGGGCACTAGCGGGATTAACACCGGGGAGCTGTTTTTT.

The gene calls are TRBV6-2 or TRBV6-3 and TRBJ2-1; 7 nucleotides line up with TRBD2. Germline lookup yields CDR1 MNHEY and CDR2 SVGEGT. Trimming took 5 bases from V and 8 from J; bases not matched to a gene: 3. The CDR3 extends over 12 amino acids. The CDR3 DNA follows: TGTGCCAGCAGTGCCCGGGGGGATGAGCAGTTCTTC. Translating gives CASSARGDEQFF.

The chain carries TRBV13 and TRBJ2-2, with 7 bases that match TRBD2. The J segment lost 5 bases and the V segment lost 5 bases, leaving 11 bases of the junction unmatched. The CDR3 consists of 16 residues. Germline CDR1 PRHDT, CDR2 FYEKMQ (reference sequence). CDR3 sequence reads: CASSPAVGGRTGELFF. Here the CDR3 DNA reads TGTGCCAGCAGCCCCGCGGTGGGAGGGAGGACCGGGGAGCTGTTTTTT.

J is TRBJ1-1 and V is TRBV6-5, with TRBD1 as a possible D gene (5 bases). Germline CDR1 is MNHEY and CDR2 is SVGAGI. Trimming shortened V by 2 bases and J by 10 bases, and 11 bases separated the two germline ends. The CDR3 extends over 12 amino acids. The CDR3 is CASSYRGAGAFF. The CDR3 DNA is TGTGCCAGCAGTTACAGGGGAGCGGGAGCTTTCTTT.

This clone occurred a few times. This sequence joins TRBV5-6 and TRBJ2-1, with 7 bases identical to TRBD2. Per germline, CDR1 SGHDT and CDR2 YYEEEE. The J segment lost 6 bases and the V segment lost 6 bases, leaving 9 bases of the junction unmatched. The CDR3 is made up of 14 amino acids. CDR3 amino acids: CASNRPVAGNEQFF. The CDR3 coding sequence is TGTGCCAGCAACCGTCCTGTAGCGGGCAATGAGCAGTTCTTC. Full variable domain (outside the CDR3, taken from reference TRBV5-6 and TRBJ2-1): DAGVTQSPTHLIKTRGQQVTLRCSPKSGHDTVSWYQQALGQGPQFIFQYYEEEERQRGNFPDRFSGHQFPNYSSELNVNALLLGDSALYLCASNRPVAGNEQFFGPGTRLTVL.

CDR3 amino acids: CASSLDQTSPQFF. Here the CDR3 DNA reads TGTGCCAGCAGCTTAGATCAAACTAGCCCTCAATTCTTC. The V and J genes are TRBV11-3 and TRBJ2-1, with D possibly being TRBD2 (6 bases). The CDR3 is made up of 13 amino acids. The germline CDR1 and CDR2 sequences are SGHNT and YENEEA. V lost 0 bases and J 16 bases, leaving 16 bases between the germline ends.

The chain recombines TRBV2 with TRBJ2-7; D might be TRBD1 (6 bases). CDR1 SNHLY and CDR2 FYNNEI come from the germline V gene. The CDR3 sequence is 14 residues long. V shed 10 bases and J shed 1 base, with 17 bases lying between them. The CDR3 DNA follows: TGTGCCACTTGCCACGGGACATATTCCTACGAGCAGTACTTC. Amino acids: CATCHGTYSYEQYF.

In nucleotides, the CDR3 is TGTGCCAGCAGTGGATGGACAGGGAACGGCTACACCTTC. Translating gives CASSGWTGNGYTF. This chain uses TRBV25-1 with TRBJ1-2; 8 positions match TRBD1. The V and J ends lost 4 bases and 8 bases, in that order; junction bases with no gene match: 6. Germline CDR1 MGHDK, CDR2 SYGVNS. There are 13 residues in the CDR3.

This chain connects TRBV15 to TRBJ1-4; a weak D match, TRBD1 (5 bases). Germline loops: CDR1 LNHNV, CDR2 YYDKDF (reference sequence). V was trimmed by 5 bases and J by 3 bases, leaving 13 bases between them. This CDR3 region has 15 residues. In DNA form, the CDR3 reads TGTGCCACCAGCCCTCAGGGTCTTTCTAATGAAAAACTGTTTTTT. Its translation is CATSPQGLSNEKLFF.

This chain connects TRBV11-3 to TRBJ2-3, with D unclear. The CDR3 is 12 amino acids. V lost 5 bases and J 6 bases, leaving 9 bases between the germline ends. CDR1 is SGHNT, CDR2 YENEEA, per germline. CDR3 in DNA: TGTGCCAGCAGCCAACACTACGATACGCAGTATTTT. This translates into CASSQHYDTQYF.

The V gene is TRBV7-8, the J gene TRBJ2-2, with 7 nucleotides matching TRBD1. Germline values: CDR1 SGHVS, CDR2 FQNEAQ. This CDR3 has 14 residues. V trimming: 5 bases; J trimming: 6 bases; junction bases outside the gene matches: 6. As DNA, the CDR3 is TGTGCCAGCAGCCTTACAGGGACAGCCGGGGAGCTGTTTTTT. It codes for CASSLTGTAGELFF.

This chain joins TRBV3-1 (or the pseudogene TRBV3-2) and TRBJ2-2, with 7 bases that match TRBD1. V shed 4 bases, J shed 6 bases, and the junction held 8 bases outside the gene matches. The CDR3 totals 15 residues. CDR1 and CDR2 from the germline V gene are LGHDT and YNNKEL (reference sequence). CDR3 sequence (DNA): TGTGCCAGCAGCCTCGGGACAGTACTTGCCGGGGAGCTGTTTTTT. It yields the protein CASSLGTVLAGELFF.